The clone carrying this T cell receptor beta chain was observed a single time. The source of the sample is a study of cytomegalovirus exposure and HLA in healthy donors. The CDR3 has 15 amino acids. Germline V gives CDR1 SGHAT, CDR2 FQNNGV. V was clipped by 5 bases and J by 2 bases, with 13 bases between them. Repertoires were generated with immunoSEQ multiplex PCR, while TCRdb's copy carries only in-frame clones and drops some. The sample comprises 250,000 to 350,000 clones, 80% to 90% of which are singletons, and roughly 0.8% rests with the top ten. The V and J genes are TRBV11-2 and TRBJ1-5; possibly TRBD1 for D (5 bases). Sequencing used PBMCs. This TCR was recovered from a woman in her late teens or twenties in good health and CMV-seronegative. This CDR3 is CASSQHGGGNQPQHF. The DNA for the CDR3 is TGTGCCAGCAGCCAACACGGAGGGGGCAATCAGCCCCAGCATTTT. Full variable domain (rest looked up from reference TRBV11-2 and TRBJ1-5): EAGVAQSPRYKIIEKRQSVAFWCNPISGHATLYWYQQILGQGPKLLIQFQNNGVVDDSQLPKDRFSAERLKGVDSTLKIQPAKLEDSAVYLCASSQHGGGNQPQHFGDGTRLSIL.